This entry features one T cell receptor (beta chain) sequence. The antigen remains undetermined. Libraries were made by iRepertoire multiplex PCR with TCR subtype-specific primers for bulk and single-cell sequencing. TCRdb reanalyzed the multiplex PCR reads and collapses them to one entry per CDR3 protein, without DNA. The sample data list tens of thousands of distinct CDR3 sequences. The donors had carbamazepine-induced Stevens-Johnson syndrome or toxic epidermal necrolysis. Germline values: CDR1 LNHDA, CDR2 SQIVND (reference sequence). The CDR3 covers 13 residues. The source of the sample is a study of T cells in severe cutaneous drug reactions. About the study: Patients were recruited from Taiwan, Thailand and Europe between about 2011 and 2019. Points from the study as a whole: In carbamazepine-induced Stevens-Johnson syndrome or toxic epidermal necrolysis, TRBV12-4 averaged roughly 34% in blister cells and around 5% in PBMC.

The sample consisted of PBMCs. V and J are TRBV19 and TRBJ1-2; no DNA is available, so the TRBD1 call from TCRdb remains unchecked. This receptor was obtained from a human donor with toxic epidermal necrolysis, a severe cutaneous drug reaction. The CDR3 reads CATKGGDNYGYTF. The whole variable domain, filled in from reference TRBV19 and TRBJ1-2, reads DGGITQSPKYLFRKEGQNVTLSCEQNLNHDAMYWYRQDPGQGLRLIYYSQIVNDFQKGDIAEGYSVSREKKESFPLTVTSAQKNPTAFYLCATKGGDNYGYTFGSGTRLTVV.